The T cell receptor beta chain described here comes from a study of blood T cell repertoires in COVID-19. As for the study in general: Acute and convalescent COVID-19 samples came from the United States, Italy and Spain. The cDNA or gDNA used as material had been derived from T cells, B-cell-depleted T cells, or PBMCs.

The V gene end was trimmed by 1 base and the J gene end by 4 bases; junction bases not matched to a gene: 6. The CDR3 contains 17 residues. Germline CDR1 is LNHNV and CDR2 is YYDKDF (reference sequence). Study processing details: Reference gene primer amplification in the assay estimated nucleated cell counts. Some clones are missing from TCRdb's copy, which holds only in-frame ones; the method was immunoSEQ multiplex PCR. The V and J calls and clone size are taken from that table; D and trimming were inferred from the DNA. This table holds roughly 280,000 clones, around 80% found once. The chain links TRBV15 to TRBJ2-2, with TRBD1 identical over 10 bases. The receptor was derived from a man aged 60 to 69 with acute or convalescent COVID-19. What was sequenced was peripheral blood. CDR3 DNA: TGTGCCACCAGCAGAGGACCGGGACAGGGGATCACCGGGGAGCTGTTTTTT. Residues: CATSRGPGQGITGELFF.